Below, 12 T cell receptor beta chains from the same sample are listed, as sequenced in a study of shared clonotypes between healthy human individuals. Using immunoSEQ multiplex PCR, the repertoire was profiled, and TCRdb retains in-frame clones only, with some absent. The sample holds around 940,000 clones, approximately 80% seen once. Material for sequencing was memory CD4+ T cells sorted from blood. The subset here: CD45RA-negative fraction. The receptors stem from a man aged 18 to 30 in good health.

The chain links TRBV11-2 to TRBJ1-6; the D is unclear. CDR1 and CDR2 from the germline V gene are SGHAT and FQNNGV. The CDR3 is 13 amino acids. The V gene lost 2 bases and the J gene lost 11 bases, with 10 bases spanning the gap. This CDR3 reads CASSLRPNAPLHF. As DNA, the CDR3 is TGTGCCAGCAGCTTAAGGCCAAACGCACCCCTCCACTTT. The whole variable domain, remainder taken from reference TRBV11-2 and TRBJ1-6, is EAGVAQSPRYKIIEKRQSVAFWCNPISGHATLYWYQQILGQGPKLLIQFQNNGVVDDSQLPKDRFSAERLKGVDSTLKIQPAKLEDSAVYLCASSLRPNAPLHFGNGTRLTVT.

The CDR3 region has the DNA TGTGCCAGCAGATTGGGCTCCTACGAGCAGTACTTC. Its translation is CASRLGSYEQYF. This chain joins TRBV2 and TRBJ2-7; no firm D call. Germline V gene data show CDR1 as SNHLY and CDR2 as FYNNEI. The CDR3 covers 12 residues. V was shortened by 6 bases and J by 0 bases, with 6 bases between the two germline ends.

The chain has TRBV6-5 and TRBJ2-7; maybe TRBD1 (6 bases). The CDR3 is made up of 14 amino acids. CDR1 is MNHEY and CDR2 is SVGAGI in the germline V gene. The V end was cut by 6 bases, the J end by 6 bases, with 18 bases between. CDR3 coding DNA: TGTGCCAGCAGAAAACAGGGTGGGGCTGCCGAGCAGTACTTC. It is translated as CASRKQGGAAEQYF.

This clone turned up a few times. The chain is built from TRBV2 and TRBJ2-2; D gene ambiguous. V lost 2 bases to trimming and J lost 1 base, with 2 bases between them. The CDR3 length is 13 residues. The germline CDR1 and CDR2 sequences are SNHLY and FYNNEI. The CDR3 here is CASSEQNTGELFF. Here the CDR3 DNA reads TGTGCCAGCAGTGAACAGAACACCGGGGAGCTGTTTTTT.

V is TRBV6-1 and J is TRBJ2-7, with a weak D call TRBD1 (5 bases). Germline values: CDR1 MNHNS, CDR2 SASEGT. Trimming removed 4 bases from V and 3 bases from J, with 10 bases in between. There are 13 residues in the CDR3. DNA of the CDR3: TGTGCCAGCAGTGCCAGGGAACACTACGAGCAGTACTTC. Residues: CASSAREHYEQYF.

V usage is TRBV7-9 and J usage is TRBJ1-5; D remains ambiguous. This CDR3 comprises 13 residues. Trimming stripped 9 bases from V and 0 bases from J, with 9 bases between. Germline V gene data show CDR1 as SEHNR and CDR2 as FQNEAQ (reference sequence). CDR3 region: CASQPYSNQPQHF. Written as DNA, the CDR3 is TGTGCCAGTCAACCCTATAGCAATCAGCCCCAGCATTTT.

V and J are TRBV25-1 and TRBJ2-7; 8 positions match TRBD1. This CDR3 spans 15 amino acids. V dropped 7 bases and J dropped 4; count of bases not matched to a gene: 12. Germline CDR1 MGHDK, CDR2 SYGVNS. The CDR3 bases are TGTGCCAGCACCGGAAGGTCGGACAGGGTTTACGAGCAGTACTTC. Amino acids: CASTGRSDRVYEQYF.

The chain recombines TRBV10-2 with TRBJ2-3, with 7 bases identical to TRBD2. The CDR3 runs 15 residues. Trimming at V came to 6 bases and at J to 2 bases, leaving 8 bases not matched to a gene. Germline V gene data show CDR1 as WSHSY and CDR2 as SAAADI. CDR3 residues: CASRAGGGPTDTQYF. The CDR3 DNA is TGCGCCAGCAGGGCAGGCGGGGGTCCCACAGATACGCAGTATTTT.

V gene TRBV5-4 combines with J gene TRBJ2-7; D unresolved. Trimming cost V 1 base and J 4 bases, with 9 bases left between them. Germline V gives CDR1 SGHNT, CDR2 YYREEE (reference sequence). This CDR3 region has 13 residues. In DNA, the CDR3 is TGTGCCAGCAGCTTGACCTCGGCTTACGAGCAGTACTTC. As protein: CASSLTSAYEQYF. Supplemented by reference TRBV5-4 and TRBJ2-7, the full variable domain reads ETGVTQSPTHLIKTRGQQVTLRCSSQSGHNTVSWYQQALGQGPQFIFQYYREEENGRGNFPPRFSGLQFPNYSSELNVNALELDDSALYLCASSLTSAYEQYFGPGTRLTVT.

V is TRBV28 and J is TRBJ2-5; TRBD2 matches at 15 bases. Trimming removed 5 bases from V and 5 bases from J; junction bases left unmatched: 9. Germline V gene data show CDR1 as MDHEN and CDR2 as SYDVKM. The CDR3 is 17 residues long. Written as DNA, the CDR3 is TGTGCCAGCAGTCCCCGGACTAGCGGGGGGGCTAGGGAGACCCAGTACTTC. This sequence encodes CASSPRTSGGARETQYF.

The V call is TRBV6-6, the J call TRBJ2-7; TRBD1 agrees at 7 bases. From germline, CDR1 is MNHNY and CDR2 SVGAGI (reference sequence). Trimming cost V 6 bases and J 4 bases; bases outside gene matches: 3. This CDR3 spans 12 amino acids. The DNA for the CDR3 is TGTGCCAGCAGCCAGACAGGGTACGAGCAGTACTTC. Translation gives CASSQTGYEQYF.

Only one count was recorded for this clone. The V call is TRBV7-9, the J call TRBJ2-7; D is possibly TRBD2 (7 bases). Germline V lookup: CDR1 SEHNR, CDR2 FQNEAQ (reference sequence). The CDR3 sequence is 12 residues long. V shed 5 bases and J shed 5 bases, with 10 bases lying between them. CDR3 in DNA: TGTGCCAGCAGCGGGGGGGCGAACGAGCAGTACTTC. Translating gives CASSGGANEQYF.